The 23 T cell receptor beta chains below come from one sample, sequenced in a study of T cells in Graves' hyperthyroidism and ophthalmopathy. Amplification yielded TCR beta CDR3 regions, with RNA transcripts as the source. The HTBI set primed first-round TCR CDR3 RT-PCR. TCRdb ran MiXCR on the multiplex PCR reads and lists one entry per CDR3 protein. Counted here are approximately 350,000 distinct CDR3 sequences, approximately 16% occurring once; the ten biggest clones make up under 25%. Sample: blood. All receptors come from a woman between 55 and 75 years old with Graves' ophthalmopathy.

There are a few counts of this clonotype. This may come from a read error, since a much larger clone is one base off. The chain is built from TRBV20-1 and TRBJ2-7; 11 nucleotides match TRBD2. Germline V gene lookup returns CDR1 DFQATT and CDR2 SNEGSKA (reference sequence). Trimming took 5 bases from V and 2 from J; bases not matched to a gene: 2. This CDR3 spans 13 amino acids. The CDR3 DNA is TGCAGTGCTGCGACTAGCGGGACCTACGAGCAGTACTTC. This translates into CSAATSGTYEQYF.

The chain is built from TRBV20-1 and TRBJ2-2; D may be TRBD1 or TRBD2 (5 bases each). The V and J ends lost 7 bases and 1 base respectively, with 16 bases between them. Germline CDR1 is DFQATT and CDR2 is SNEGSKA (reference sequence). The CDR3 spans 15 residues. DNA of the CDR3: TGCAGTGTTGGGGCGGGTGGGGGGAACACCGGGGAGCTGTTTTTT. It translates to CSVGAGGGNTGELFF.

The CDR3 reads CASSPLYTDTQYF. The CDR3 DNA sequence: TGTGCCAGCAGCCCCTTATACACAGATACGCAGTATTTT. The chain recombines TRBV7-6 with TRBJ2-3; D call uncertain. This CDR3 comprises 13 residues. The V and J ends lost 5 bases and 2 bases respectively, with 8 bases between them. Per the germline V gene, CDR1 is SGHVS and CDR2 is FNYEAQ. Variable domain in full (rest from reference TRBV7-6 and TRBJ2-3): GAGVSQSPRYKVTKRGQDVALRCDPISGHVSLYWYRQALGQGPEFLTYFNYEAQQDKSGLPNDRFSAERPEGSISTLTIQRTEQRDSAMYRCASSPLYTDTQYFGPGTRLTVL.

This clonotype was counted many times. The chain has TRBV15 and TRBJ2-3, with a tentative D call TRBD2 (6 bases). Trimming shortened V by 1 base and J by 2 bases, and 13 bases separated the two germline ends. Germline lookup yields CDR1 LNHNV and CDR2 YYDKDF (reference sequence). The CDR3 is 16 amino acids. CDR3 sequence (DNA): TGTGCCACCAGCAGAGCGAGGGGACTGAACACAGATACGCAGTATTTT. Its translation: CATSRARGLNTDTQYF.

This clonotype was counted at least ten times. The CDR3 DNA reads as TGTGCCTCTCGCGGTGGGTCCCTAGGGACCCAGTACTTC. The encoded protein is CASRGGSLGTQYF. The J gene is TRBJ2-5, the V gene TRBV2; no clear D gene. The CDR3 is 13 residues long. V lost 11 bases to trimming and J lost 7 bases, with 20 bases between them. Germline V lookup: CDR1 SNHLY, CDR2 FYNNEI.

This clonotype was counted a few times. J is TRBJ2-5 and V is TRBV4-1; 12 bases fit TRBD2. CDR1 and CDR2 from the germline V gene are MGHRA and YSYEKL. There are 14 residues in the CDR3. V dropped 8 bases and J dropped 3; count of bases not matched to a gene: 4. The CDR3 sequence: CASGRTSGEETQYF. Written as DNA, the CDR3 is TGCGCCAGCGGGAGGACTAGCGGGGAAGAGACCCAGTACTTC.

This clonotype has a handful of counts. This chain uses TRBV7-4 with TRBJ1-5; a possible D gene is TRBD1 (6 bases). The CDR3 is 13 amino acids. With 6 bases removed from V and 8 bases from J, the gap between germline ends came to 14 bases. The germline CDR1 and CDR2 sequences are SGHVT and SQSDAQ. CDR3 sequence (DNA): TGTGCCAGCAGTCAAGGGGGGACGGAGCCCCAGCATTTT. Translating it yields CASSQGGTEPQHF.

Remarks on this clonotype: Possible read error: a much larger clone is one base away. The gene calls are TRBV3-1 and TRBJ2-7; possible D gene TRBD2, 5 bases. This CDR3 is built from 14 residues. Trimming pared 7 bases from V and 2 bases from J, leaving 15 bases between. Germline lookup yields CDR1 LGHDT and CDR2 YNNKEL (reference sequence). As DNA, the CDR3 is TGTGCCAGCACCCCCGGGGTGCAACCCTACGAGCAGTACTTC. This codes for CASTPGVQPYEQYF.

This clonotype has a count of ten or more. The CDR3 DNA reads TGTGCCAGCTCACTGGCAGAGGGCTCAGGCTACACCTTC. It specifies CASSLAEGSGYTF. The rearrangement uses TRBV18 and TRBJ1-2; D is ambiguous. Trimming pared 4 bases from V and 8 bases from J, leaving 14 bases between. This CDR3 region has 13 residues. Per the germline V gene, CDR1 is KGHSH and CDR2 is LQKENI.

This clonotype was detected ten times or more. The J gene is TRBJ2-7, the V gene TRBV2; 10 bases match TRBD2. Per the germline V gene, CDR1 is SNHLY and CDR2 is FYNNEI. V trimming: 6 bases; J trimming: 1 base; junction bases outside the gene matches: 3. The CDR3 consists of 14 residues. The CDR3 DNA is TGTGCCAGCAGAAAACTAGCGGGGTCCTACGAGCAGTACTTC. Translated, it gives CASRKLAGSYEQYF.

The V call is TRBV27, the J call TRBJ2-1, with D maybe TRBD2 (6 bases). With 3 bases removed from V and 8 bases from J, the gap between germline ends came to 14 bases. This CDR3 region has 14 residues. Germline CDR1 and CDR2: MNHEY and SMNVEV (reference sequence). CDR3 in DNA: TGTGCCAGCAGTTTTTCGGGGAGGAGCGATGAGCAGTTCTTC. Protein: CASSFSGRSDEQFF.

The chain carries TRBV28 and TRBJ1-1; no clear D gene. Trimming removed 9 bases at V and 3 bases at J, with 17 bases between. The germline CDR1 and CDR2 sequences are MDHEN and SYDVKM. This CDR3 comprises 14 residues. CDR3 residues: CASQNPQVYTEAFF. The CDR3 nucleotides read TGTGCCAGTCAAAACCCCCAGGTGTACACTGAAGCTTTCTTT.

This clonotype was counted ten times or more. The V and J genes are TRBV28 and TRBJ1-1; D call uncertain. V was trimmed by 2 bases and J by 6 bases, leaving 10 bases between them. The CDR3 has 13 residues. Germline V gene lookup returns CDR1 MDHEN and CDR2 SYDVKM. The CDR3 sequence is CASSLDRVAEAFF. In DNA, the CDR3 is TGTGCCAGCAGTTTAGACCGGGTCGCTGAAGCTTTCTTT. The whole variable domain, filled in from reference TRBV28 and TRBJ1-1, reads DVKVTQSSRYLVKRTGEKVFLECVQDMDHENMFWYRQDPGLGLRLIYFSYDVKMKEKGDIPEGYSVSREKKERFSLILESASTNQTSMYLCASSLDRVAEAFFGQGTRLTVV.

In its sample, this clonotype was seen many times. The chain carries TRBV28 and TRBJ2-1, with TRBD2 as a possible D gene (6 bases). The CDR3 consists of 13 residues. Germline CDR1 is MDHEN and CDR2 is SYDVKM. The germline V and J ends were trimmed by 7 bases and 1 base, with 8 bases remaining between them. The CDR3 region is CASNSGSYNEQFF. The DNA for the CDR3 is TGTGCCAGCAATAGCGGTTCCTACAATGAGCAGTTCTTC. Supplemented by reference TRBV28 and TRBJ2-1, the full variable domain reads DVKVTQSSRYLVKRTGEKVFLECVQDMDHENMFWYRQDPGLGLRLIYFSYDVKMKEKGDIPEGYSVSREKKERFSLILESASTNQTSMYLCASNSGSYNEQFFGPGTRLTVL.

In its sample, this clonotype was seen many times. The gene calls are TRBV11-3 and TRBJ2-7, with a possible D match to TRBD2 (6 bases). From germline, CDR1 is SGHNT and CDR2 YENEEA. Trimming stripped 5 bases from V and 2 bases from J, with 10 bases between. The CDR3 has 13 residues. CDR3 coding DNA: TGTGCCAGCAGCCGAGCGGGTCCCTACGAGCAGTACTTC. It codes for CASSRAGPYEQYF.

Only a few counts were recorded for this clonotype. The chain uses TRBV10-3 and TRBJ2-3; 9 nucleotides line up with TRBD1. The length of the CDR3 is 14 residues. CDR1 and CDR2 from the germline V gene are ENHRY and SYGVKD. V dropped 7 bases and J dropped 4; count of bases not matched to a gene: 6. CDR3 DNA sequence: TGTGCCATCAACGGACAGGGGCATGCAGATACGCAGTATTTT. Translation: CAINGQGHADTQYF.

This clonotype was observed at least ten times. The chain joins TRBV20-1 to TRBJ2-7; TRBD2 agrees at 10 bases. This CDR3 comprises 15 residues. Germline loops: CDR1 DFQATT, CDR2 SNEGSKA (reference sequence). Germline trimming cut 6 bases from V and 6 bases from J; bases unmatched to any gene: 14. This chain's CDR3 is CSASGVKLAGAEQYF. In DNA form, the CDR3 reads TGCAGTGCGTCCGGGGTGAAGCTAGCGGGAGCCGAGCAGTACTTC.

This clonotype was counted at least ten times. J is TRBJ2-7 and V is TRBV6-1; 9 bases align to TRBD1. V trimming: 9 bases; J trimming: 2 bases; junction bases outside the gene matches: 5. Germline V gene sequence: CDR1 MNHNS, CDR2 SASEGT. CDR3 length equals 13 residues. The CDR3 sequence is CARTRDRAYEQYF. The DNA for the CDR3 is TGTGCCAGAACCCGGGACAGGGCCTACGAGCAGTACTTC.

A few counts support this clonotype. The CDR3: CASGLLFGRTNTGELFF. CDR3 nucleotide sequence: TGTGCTAGTGGTTTGCTCTTCGGGCGGACGAACACCGGGGAGCTGTTTTTT. V usage is TRBV12-5 and J usage is TRBJ2-2; unclear D gene. From germline, CDR1 is LGHNT and CDR2 FRNRAP. The CDR3 totals 17 residues. V was shortened by 2 bases and J by 0 bases, with 13 bases between the two germline ends.

The chain couples TRBV6-6 to TRBJ2-4; weak D call: TRBD1 (7 bases). Between the trimmed V and J ends, which lost 0 bases and 7 bases, there was a span of 10 bases. The CDR3 has 14 amino acids. CDR1 MNHNY and CDR2 SVGAGI come from the germline V gene (reference sequence). In DNA, the CDR3 is TGTGCCAGCAGTTACTCGACAGGGAGGAACATTCAGTACTTC. Encoded protein: CASSYSTGRNIQYF.

This clonotype occurred a few times. The chain couples TRBV6-2 or TRBV6-3 to TRBJ2-7; possibly TRBD1 or TRBD2 for D (5 bases each). CDR3 length: 15 residues. V was clipped by 5 bases and J by 0 bases, with 14 bases between them. Per germline, CDR1 MNHEY and CDR2 SVGEGT. CDR3 loop: CASSPDRDDSYEQYF. The CDR3 DNA reads as TGTGCCAGCAGTCCTGACCGGGACGACTCCTACGAGCAGTACTTC.

This clonotype was picked up a small number of times. The rearrangement links TRBV28 to TRBJ1-1; perhaps TRBD1 as D (6 bases). Germline V gene data show CDR1 as MDHEN and CDR2 as SYDVKM. This CDR3 is built from 15 residues. V was trimmed by 6 bases and J by 3 bases, leaving 17 bases between them. This CDR3 reads CASRLTAGAYTEAFF. The DNA of the CDR3 is TGTGCCAGCAGACTCACTGCAGGGGCCTACACTGAAGCTTTCTTT.

This clonotype was detected once. J is TRBJ2-5 and V is TRBV6-2 or TRBV6-3; D may correspond to TRBD1 or TRBD2 (5 bases each). Germline-derived CDR1 and CDR2 are MNHEY and SVGEGT. V lost 6 bases and J 5 bases, leaving 19 bases between the germline ends. The CDR3 consists of 15 residues. The CDR3 nucleotides read TGTGCCAGCAGCCACGCCGGGACCTCTCGTGAGACCCAGTACTTC. Amino acids: CASSHAGTSRETQYF.